Here is one T cell receptor beta chain with its context. The record originates from a study of T cell changes during pregnancy in multiple sclerosis. Clones were read by immunoSEQ multiplex PCR, and TCRdb kept only the in-frame ones, dropping some. The sample has tens of thousands of clones, 92% seen once; the top ten hold 2.5% to 3%. The starting material was peripheral blood, obtained in the third trimester of pregnancy. The origin of this receptor is a female donor in good health, enrolled as a control in a pregnancy study.

The CDR3 spells CASSLGSRGEKLFF. CDR3 sequence (DNA): TGTGCCAGCAGCTTAGGCAGCAGGGGGGAAAAACTGTTTTTT. The chain recombines TRBV11-2 with TRBJ1-4; 7 bases match TRBD1. This CDR3 region has 14 residues. From germline, CDR1 is SGHAT and CDR2 FQNNGV. With 1 base clipped from V and 8 bases from J, the junction kept 4 bases outside the gene matches.